Below, 16 T cell receptor beta chains from the same sample are listed, as sequenced in a study of T-cell memory formation after mild COVID-19. Using its own MiXCR run on the 5' RACE reads, TCRdb lists one record per CDR3 protein. The sample lists 550,000 to 600,000 distinct CDR3 sequences; around 15% were seen once. Specimen: PBMCs or a T cell subset sorted from them (not recorded which). The receptors stem from an adult woman who had mild COVID-19 (a few samples of this study predate the infection). Cell type and time point are not known.

The rearrangement links TRBV19 to TRBJ2-3; TRBD2 agrees at 15 bases. Germline V CDR1 and CDR2: LNHDA, SQIVND (reference sequence). This CDR3 region has 15 residues. J lost 4 bases, V lost 6 bases, and 2 bases had no gene match. The CDR3 reads CASRGTSGRPDTQYF. The CDR3 nucleotides read TGTGCCAGTAGAGGGACTAGCGGGAGGCCAGATACGCAGTATTTT.

The sample holds a few counts of this clonotype. CDR3 coding DNA: TGTGCCAGCAGCTTAGATTATGGAGGAACCTACTCCTATAATTCACCCCTCCACTTT. This gives the protein CASSLDYGGTYSYNSPLHF. The V and J genes are TRBV7-9 and TRBJ1-6; D gene unclear. The CDR3 spans 19 residues. Trimming left V 1 base short and J 0 bases short, with 16 bases between. Germline V gives CDR1 SEHNR, CDR2 FQNEAQ (reference sequence).

The chain has TRBV12-3 or TRBV12-4 and TRBJ1-2; the D is unclear. There are 13 residues in the CDR3. The germline V and J ends were trimmed by 7 bases and 3 bases, with 12 bases remaining between them. CDR3 loop: CASTLTGDYGYTF. The CDR3 DNA reads as TGTGCCAGCACCCTGACGGGAGACTATGGCTACACCTTC.

The chain links TRBV12-3 or TRBV12-4 to TRBJ1-3, with no clear D. This CDR3 has 16 amino acids. Trimming removed 3 bases from V and 0 bases from J, with 12 bases in between. The CDR3 nucleotides are TGTGCCAGCAGTTTCCATAGGGCGGGCTCTGGAAACACCATATATTTT. It specifies CASSFHRAGSGNTIYF.

This clonotype came up a few times. The V call is TRBV2, the J call TRBJ2-1, with 8 bases aligning to TRBD1. CDR1 is SNHLY and CDR2 is FYNNEI in the germline V gene. With 2 bases clipped from V and 2 bases from J, the junction kept 8 bases outside the gene matches. This CDR3 is built from 17 residues. This chain's CDR3 is CASSEKGQGFTYNEQFF. The CDR3 DNA reads TGTGCCAGCAGTGAAAAAGGACAGGGCTTTACCTACAATGAGCAGTTCTTC.

The chain combines TRBV20-1 with TRBJ1-1, with 7 bases identical to TRBD1. The germline V gene encodes CDR1 DFQATT and CDR2 SNEGSKA (reference sequence). The CDR3 runs 13 residues. V dropped 6 bases and J dropped 3; count of bases not matched to a gene: 7. DNA for the CDR3: TGCAGTGCGCTCCGGGACAGAGACACTGAAGCTTTCTTT. This translates into CSALRDRDTEAFF.

There are a few counts of this clonotype. The chain uses TRBV10-3 and TRBJ1-1, with TRBD1 identical over 7 bases. Germline CDR1 is ENHRY and CDR2 is SYGVKD. Trimming at V came to 8 bases and at J to 0 bases, leaving 6 bases not matched to a gene. This CDR3 spans 14 amino acids. The CDR3 here is CAIGAGTVNTEAFF. The CDR3 nucleotides are TGTGCCATCGGGGCCGGGACAGTGAACACTGAAGCTTTCTTT.

This clonotype appeared a few times. This chain links TRBV12-3 or TRBV12-4 with TRBJ2-2, with TRBD1 as a possible D gene (5 bases). Trimming shortened V by 6 bases and J by 1 base, and 12 bases separated the two germline ends. The CDR3 sequence is 15 residues long. CDR3 protein: CASRHTRVNTGELFF. CDR3 DNA sequence: TGTGCCAGCAGGCACACCAGGGTGAACACCGGGGAGCTGTTTTTT.

The chain has TRBV6-6 and TRBJ2-1, with 8 bases aligning to TRBD1. J lost 4 bases, V lost 5 bases, and 7 bases had no gene match. The CDR3 has 15 amino acids. Per germline, CDR1 MNHNY and CDR2 SVGAGI (reference sequence). Here the CDR3 reads CASSLRTGPYNEQFF. In DNA, the CDR3 is TGTGCCAGCAGTCTTCGGACAGGGCCGTACAATGAGCAGTTCTTC.

This clonotype was seen a few times. This chain connects TRBV6-6 to TRBJ1-6, with TRBD1 matching 8 bases. The CDR3 length is 14 residues. V lost 6 bases, J lost 9 bases, and 7 bases stayed unmatched. CDR1 is MNHNY and CDR2 is SVGAGI in the germline V gene (reference sequence). The chain's CDR3 is CASSQDRVTSPLHF. The DNA of the CDR3 is TGTGCCAGCAGCCAGGACAGGGTAACTTCACCCCTCCACTTT.

This clonotype was seen a few times. The chain is built from TRBV6-5 and TRBJ1-1; TRBD1 might be the D (5 bases). Trimming left V 5 bases short and J 11 bases short, with 15 bases between. Germline assignment: CDR1 MNHEY and CDR2 SVGAGI. This CDR3 has 12 residues. The CDR3 DNA reads TGTGCCAGCAGTCGGAGCGGGGCAGGGGCTTTCTTT. This encodes CASSRSGAGAFF.

There are a few counts of this clonotype. CDR3 DNA: TGTGCCAGCAGCATTCGGACTAGCTCGGCTACCTACAATGAGCAGTTCTTC. Translation: CASSIRTSSATYNEQFF. The chain recombines TRBV4-2 with TRBJ2-1; TRBD2 aligns across 8 bases. After removal of 5 bases from V and 2 bases from J, the junction contained 11 bases not matched to a gene. The CDR3 covers 17 residues. Germline lookup yields CDR1 LGHNA and CDR2 YNFKEQ.

V and J are TRBV6-5 and TRBJ1-2, with 10 nucleotides matching TRBD1. Germline assignment: CDR1 MNHEY and CDR2 SVGAGI. CDR3 length: 15 residues. The J segment lost 8 bases and the V segment lost 6 bases, leaving 12 bases of the junction unmatched. The CDR3: CASSVRDRGMGGYTF. The CDR3 DNA reads as TGTGCCAGCAGCGTGCGGGACAGGGGTATGGGCGGCTACACCTTC.

Here the CDR3 DNA reads TGTGCCAGCACGAATTCTGGGAACCAAGAGACCCAGTACTTC. This translates into CASTNSGNQETQYF. The rearrangement uses TRBV7-9 and TRBJ2-5; unclear D gene. Trimming cost V 7 bases and J 0 bases, with 12 bases left between them. The length of the CDR3 is 14 residues. CDR1 is SEHNR, CDR2 FQNEAQ, per germline (reference sequence).

This rearrangement joins TRBV9 to TRBJ1-1; 7 bases are a match to TRBD1. Germline V gene data show CDR1 as SGDLS and CDR2 as YYNGEE. There are 13 residues in the CDR3. V trimming: 4 bases; J trimming: 5 bases; junction bases outside the gene matches: 5. CDR3 DNA sequence: TGTGCCAGCAGCCCTGCACAGGGGACTGAAGCTTTCTTT. Amino acids: CASSPAQGTEAFF.

This chain uses TRBV4-2 with TRBJ1-2; D unclear. Germline V lookup: CDR1 LGHNA, CDR2 YNFKEQ. Trimming removed 0 bases from V and 8 bases from J, with 19 bases in between. This CDR3 contains 16 residues. The CDR3 nucleotides are TGTGCCAGCAGCCAAGATGCCCAGACCCATAAAGGCGGCTACACCTTC. Residues: CASSQDAQTHKGGYTF.